This T cell receptor beta chain was retrieved from a study of identical twins. CDR3 length: 12 residues. The junction had 8 bases not matched to a gene; V was cut back by 6 bases and J by 10 bases. Per germline, CDR1 MDHEN and CDR2 SYDVKM. Study-wide findings and caveats: A partial confounding effect on zero-insertion analyses could come from invariant MAIT and iNKT cells.

Template switching added a universal primer binding site, and final cDNA carried unique molecular identifiers. TCRdb re-called the 5' RACE reads through MiXCR, storing one row per CDR3 protein. The repertoire holds approximately 1.8 million distinct CDR3 sequences, with around 33% as singletons. Among all donors, each was a healthy Caucasian. This clonotype has a handful of counts. What it binds is not known. This TCR derives from a newborn girl in good health. The sequenced material came from cord blood. V usage is TRBV28 and J usage is TRBJ1-2; 7 nucleotides agree with TRBD1. The CDR3 DNA is TGTGCCAGCAGAACACTAGACAGGGTCTACACCTTC. This codes for CASRTLDRVYTF.